The rows below give T cell receptor beta chains drawn from one sample of a study of control samples from healthy donors and cancer patients. The data were produced by immunoSEQ multiplex PCR, yet TCRdb's version contains in-frame clones alone and is incomplete. The table lists roughly 130,000 clones, roughly 84% of them singletons, with roughly 3.2% in the top ten. Sequenced input: blood. The receptors derive from a man aged 45 to 65 in good health. Both conserved end residues are part of each CDR3. The order of the fields is D gene, J gene, V gene, CDR3 protein, CDR3 DNA. A D gene is named only where the DNA matches it firmly.

TRBD2	TRBJ2-5	TRBV7-3	CASSSGVSETQYF	TGTGCCAGCAGCAGCGGGGTGTCGGAGACCCAGTACTTC
-	TRBJ2-1	TRBV6-2/TRBV6-3	CASSNAPLREQFF	TGTGCCAGCAGTAATGCGCCGCTTCGGGAGCAGTTCTTC
-	TRBJ2-5	TRBV19	CASWDTKGSKTQYF	TGTGCCAGCTGGGACACCAAAGGTTCCAAGACCCAGTACTTC
-	TRBJ2-3	TRBV3-1/TRBV3-2	CASSQGPALNTQYF	TGTGCCAGCAGCCAAGGACCAGCATTGAATACGCAGTATTTT
TRBD1	TRBJ1-2	TRBV10-3	CAISEPGDRVSGYTF	TGTGCCATCAGTGAGCCTGGGGACAGGGTTAGCGGCTACACCTTC
TRBD1	TRBJ1-2	TRBV5-4	CASGSDRASYGYTF	TGTGCCAGCGGCTCGGACAGGGCGAGTTATGGCTACACCTTC
TRBD1	TRBJ2-7	TRBV3-1/TRBV3-2	CASSQGQGSEQYF	TGTGCCAGCAGCCAGGGACAGGGCAGCGAGCAGTACTTC
TRBD1	TRBJ2-2	TRBV4-1	CASSHDRGEENTGELFF	TGCGCCAGCAGCCACGACAGGGGAGAAGAGAACACCGGGGAGCTGTTTTTT
-	TRBJ1-6	TRBV9	CASSPGGSYNSPLHF	TGTGCCAGCAGCCCCGGGGGCTCCTATAATTCACCCCTCCACTTT
TRBD1	TRBJ2-1	TRBV2	CASSKTGVGQFF	TGTGCCAGCAGCAAAACAGGGGTGGGTCAGTTCTTC
-	TRBJ2-7	TRBV7-6	CASSPGVADEYEQYF	TGTGCCAGCAGCCCAGGGGTGGCCGATGAGTACGAGCAGTACTTC
-	TRBJ1-1	TRBV18	CASSPEATRAVNTEAFF	TGTGCCAGCTCACCGGAGGCGACCCGAGCGGTGAACACTGAAGCTTTCTTT
-	TRBJ2-6	TRBV5-8	CASSSGANVLTF	TGTGCCAGCAGCAGTGGGGCCAACGTCCTGACTTTC
-	TRBJ2-1	TRBV9	CASSPRDSLGEQFF	TGTGCCAGCAGCCCCCGGGACTCGCTGGGGGAGCAGTTCTTC
-	TRBJ1-5	TRBV30	CAWSGGLHQPQHF	TGTGCCTGGAGTGGGGGGCTTCATCAGCCCCAGCATTTT
TRBD2	TRBJ2-3	TRBV10-1	CASSRSGGVADTQYF	TGCGCCAGCAGTCGATCCGGGGGGGTGGCAGATACGCAGTATTTT